What follows are 28 T cell receptor beta chains derived from one specimen sequenced in a study of blood T cell repertoires in COVID-19. Here immunoSEQ multiplex PCR was the method, and the copy in TCRdb shows in-frame clones only, minus some. The table records approximately 390,000 clones, around 90% of them present only once. The sequencing sample was made of PBMCs or T cells enriched from blood (not recorded which). The receptors here all came from a middle-aged woman with acute COVID-19.

This chain joins TRBV9 and TRBJ2-1; TRBD2 aligns across 7 bases. The V and J ends lost 0 bases and 10 bases, in that order; junction bases with no gene match: 7. The germline gives CDR1 SGDLS, CDR2 YYNGEE. This CDR3 is built from 14 residues. The CDR3 coding sequence is TGTGCCAGCAGCGTAGGTCGTCCGGGGGGAGAGCAGTTCTTC. Protein sequence: CASSVGRPGGEQFF.

J is TRBJ1-6 and V is TRBV19, with 9 bases matching TRBD1. V gave up 5 bases and J gave up 9 bases; unmatched junction bases: 11. The CDR3 is 16 amino acids. CDR1 and CDR2 (germline): LNHDA, SQIVND (reference sequence). The CDR3 protein is CASSDPPGQGASPLHF. Here the CDR3 DNA reads TGTGCCAGTAGTGACCCCCCGGGACAGGGAGCTTCACCCCTCCACTTT.

The CDR3 is CASSEGRGTYEQYF. DNA for the CDR3: TGTGCCAGCAGTGAAGGCAGGGGAACATACGAGCAGTACTTC. The chain has TRBV2 and TRBJ2-7; D is perhaps TRBD1 (6 bases). V lost 1 base to trimming and J lost 4 bases, with 11 bases between them. This CDR3 has 14 amino acids. Per germline, CDR1 SNHLY and CDR2 FYNNEI.

V usage is TRBV30 and J usage is TRBJ2-7; D unclear. Germline assignment: CDR1 GTSNPN and CDR2 SVGIG (reference sequence). Trimming took 2 bases from V and 1 from J, leaving 6 bases between them. The CDR3 has 12 amino acids. The CDR3 spells CAWSPPSYEQYF. As DNA, the CDR3 is TGTGCCTGGAGTCCTCCTTCCTACGAGCAGTACTTC.

This chain links TRBV19 with TRBJ1-1; 7 bases are a match to TRBD1. The CDR3 contains 18 residues. Germline V lookup: CDR1 LNHDA, CDR2 SQIVND (reference sequence). V lost 2 bases and J lost 5; bases outside the gene matches: 17. CDR3 protein: CASSIHRDRYVFRTEAFF. As DNA, the CDR3 is TGTGCCAGTAGTATACACCGGGACAGATACGTTTTTCGAACTGAAGCTTTCTTT.

The chain carries TRBV19 and TRBJ1-5; D is perhaps TRBD1 (6 bases). V lost 6 bases, J lost 2 bases, and 17 bases lay in between. The CDR3 is made up of 16 amino acids. Germline values: CDR1 LNHDA, CDR2 SQIVND (reference sequence). Written as DNA, the CDR3 is TGTGCCAGTAGCCCTCTGTGGGGGGGCGGCAATCAGCCCCAGCATTTT. This sequence encodes CASSPLWGGGNQPQHF.

This rearrangement joins TRBV5-4 to TRBJ2-7; perhaps TRBD1 as D (6 bases). The germline V gene encodes CDR1 SGHNT and CDR2 YYREEE (reference sequence). The germline V and J ends were trimmed by 5 bases and 2 bases, with 17 bases remaining between them. CDR3 length: 15 amino acids. The DNA for the CDR3 is TGTGCCAGCAGTTCCGGACAGAAAGAAACCTACGAGCAGTACTTC. Translation gives CASSSGQKETYEQYF.

V is TRBV15 and J is TRBJ1-5; D remains unclear. CDR3 length: 15 residues. From germline, CDR1 is LNHNV and CDR2 YYDKDF (reference sequence). The V end lost 1 base, the J end lost 0 bases, and 7 bases lay between the germline ends. The CDR3 reads CATSRGGGSNQPQHF. The CDR3 DNA reads TGTGCCACCAGCAGAGGCGGCGGTAGCAATCAGCCCCAGCATTTT.

A word on this clone: A much larger clone lies one base from this, so it may be a read error. This sample includes further DNA sequences coding for the same CDR3. The chain couples TRBV3-1 (or the pseudogene TRBV3-2) to TRBJ2-3; 9 bases agree with TRBD2. The CDR3 runs to 17 residues. V trimming: 0 bases; J trimming: 2 bases; junction bases outside the gene matches: 6. Germline V gene data show CDR1 as LGHDT and CDR2 as YNNKEL (reference sequence). The CDR3: CASSQDGAGGLTDTQYF. CDR3 nucleotide sequence: TGTGCCAGCAGCCAAGACGGGGCGGGGGGGCTCACAGATACGCAGTATTTT.

The gene calls are TRBV5-4 and TRBJ1-2, with 7 bases aligning to TRBD1. Germline V gene sequence: CDR1 SGHNT, CDR2 YYREEE (reference sequence). Trimming cost V 3 bases and J 5 bases; bases outside gene matches: 7. The CDR3 consists of 14 residues. CDR3 protein: CASSSGQSKYGYTF. Here the CDR3 DNA reads TGTGCCAGCAGCTCGGGACAGTCAAAGTATGGCTACACCTTC.

V and J are TRBV6-1 and TRBJ2-7, with 9 bases aligning to TRBD2. V dropped 1 base and J dropped 2; count of bases not matched to a gene: 9. The CDR3 extends over 17 amino acids. Germline V gives CDR1 MNHNS, CDR2 SASEGT. The CDR3 sequence is CASSEGRVSGGTYEQYF. In DNA, the CDR3 is TGTGCCAGCAGTGAAGGTCGGGTTAGCGGGGGAACCTACGAGCAGTACTTC.

The chain uses TRBV5-4 and TRBJ2-2; D perhaps matches TRBD1 (5 bases). The V gene's germline CDR1 is SGHNT and CDR2 YYREEE (reference sequence). Trimming removed 5 bases at V and 6 bases at J, with 8 bases between. This CDR3 has 12 residues. In nucleotides, the CDR3 is TGTGCCAGCAGTTCAGGGTCCGGGGAGCTGTTTTTT. Protein product: CASSSGSGELFF.

The CDR3 DNA sequence: TGTGCCAGCAGTAGAAGAGGGACAGGCGACCCCTACGAGCAGTACTTC. It codes for CASSRRGTGDPYEQYF. V usage is TRBV27 and J usage is TRBJ2-7; 8 positions agree with TRBD1. The trim removed 5 bases at V and 2 bases at J, leaving 11 bases unmatched. This CDR3 is 16 amino acids long. From germline, CDR1 is MNHEY and CDR2 SMNVEV (reference sequence).

This chain uses TRBV6-6 with TRBJ2-7; TRBD1 aligns across 8 bases. The germline V gene encodes CDR1 MNHNY and CDR2 SVGAGI (reference sequence). After removal of 6 bases from V and 2 bases from J, the junction contained 6 bases not matched to a gene. The CDR3 is 14 residues long. In nucleotides, the CDR3 is TGTGCCAGCAGGCCGACAGGGGACACCTACGAGCAGTACTTC. Translation: CASRPTGDTYEQYF.

Points on this clone: This sample includes further DNA sequences coding for the same CDR3. The chain carries TRBV20-1 and TRBJ2-7; TRBD2 matches 7 bases. The CDR3 totals 11 residues. J lost 2 bases, V lost 6 bases, and 1 base had no gene match. Germline CDR1 DFQATT, CDR2 SNEGSKA (reference sequence). CDR3 loop: CSARGAYEQYF. The CDR3 region has the DNA TGCAGTGCACGGGGGGCCTACGAGCAGTACTTC.

This clone was recorded only once. The chain recombines TRBV18 with TRBJ2-5; D is possibly TRBD1 (6 bases). Germline CDR1 and CDR2: KGHSH and LQKENI. The ends were cut back, 8 bases at V and 4 bases at J, with 14 bases in the middle. The CDR3 is 13 amino acids. CDR3 protein: CASTTGQRETQYF. The CDR3 DNA follows: TGTGCCAGCACAACAGGACAGAGAGAGACCCAGTACTTC.

The rearrangement uses TRBV5-1 and TRBJ2-5; D is ambiguous. Trimming removed 5 bases from V and 5 bases from J, with 16 bases in between. In germline, CDR1 is SGHRS, CDR2 YFSETQ. This CDR3 spans 14 amino acids. CDR3 DNA sequence: TGCGCCAGCAGTTACCGTCCTAGGCGGGAGACCCAGTACTTC. Amino acid sequence: CASSYRPRRETQYF.

The chain joins TRBV5-4 to TRBJ2-1; D perhaps matches TRBD2 (6 bases). Germline V gene lookup returns CDR1 SGHNT and CDR2 YYREEE (reference sequence). This CDR3 is 15 amino acids long. Between the trimmed V and J ends, which lost 0 bases and 2 bases, there was a span of 9 bases. The CDR3 loop reads CASSLAAGTYNEQFF. CDR3 DNA sequence: TGTGCCAGCAGCTTGGCGGCGGGGACCTACAATGAGCAGTTCTTC. Together with reference TRBV5-4 and TRBJ2-1, the CDR3 gives the full variable domain: ETGVTQSPTHLIKTRGQQVTLRCSSQSGHNTVSWYQQALGQGPQFIFQYYREEENGRGNFPPRFSGLQFPNYSSELNVNALELDDSALYLCASSLAAGTYNEQFFGPGTRLTVL.

The rearrangement links TRBV2 to TRBJ2-1, with 13 bases matching TRBD2. V was clipped by 2 bases and J by 4 bases; unmatched bases: 14. CDR1 and CDR2 (germline): SNHLY, FYNNEI. The CDR3 covers 20 residues. The CDR3 sequence: CASSERTSGGLESWYNEQFF. The CDR3 DNA sequence: TGTGCCAGCAGTGAAAGGACTAGCGGGGGCCTTGAGAGTTGGTACAATGAGCAGTTCTTC.

The chain uses TRBV10-1 and TRBJ1-2, with unresolved D. The CDR3 loop spans 15 amino acids. Germline lookup yields CDR1 WNHNN and CDR2 SYGVQD (reference sequence). The V and J ends lost 2 bases and 2 bases respectively, with 12 bases between them. CDR3 sequence reads: CASSETLDGNYGYTF. The CDR3, as DNA: TGCGCCAGCAGTGAGACTCTCGACGGGAACTATGGCTACACCTTC.

The V call is TRBV5-1, the J call TRBJ2-3; TRBD1 might be the D (5 bases). The germline V gene encodes CDR1 SGHRS and CDR2 YFSETQ. CDR3 length: 14 amino acids. Trimming left V 3 bases short and J 4 bases short, with 12 bases between. The CDR3 bases are TGCGCCAGCAGCTCCAGGGTGGGTGCAGATACGCAGTATTTT. It encodes CASSSRVGADTQYF.

The chain uses TRBV7-8 and TRBJ2-3; 12 positions match TRBD2. With V trimmed by 1 base and J by 11 bases, 4 bases remained unmatched. Germline CDR1 and CDR2: SGHVS and FQNEAQ. There are 14 residues in the CDR3. The CDR3 nucleotides read TGTGCCAGCAGCTTAGAGCTAGCGGGGGGGAAGCAGTATTTT. This gives the protein CASSLELAGGKQYF.

The chain employs TRBV10-1 and TRBJ1-6, with 7 bases that match TRBD1. The trim removed 5 bases at V and 6 bases at J, leaving 4 bases unmatched. The CDR3 totals 14 residues. CDR1 is WNHNN and CDR2 is SYGVQD in the germline V gene (reference sequence). The CDR3 spells CASSRDRLNSPLHF. The CDR3 DNA reads TGCGCCAGCAGTCGGGACAGACTTAATTCACCCCTCCACTTT.

DNA for the CDR3: TGTGCCAGCAGTGAAGTTACAGGGGGCACGGAGCAGTTCTTC. Amino acids: CASSEVTGGTEQFF. The chain has TRBV6-1 and TRBJ2-1, with 9 bases matching TRBD1. The CDR3 spans 14 residues. The germline V gene has CDR1 MNHNS and CDR2 SASEGT. Unmatched junction bases numbered 5, after V lost 1 base and J lost 10 bases.

This clone was recorded only once. V is TRBV5-1 and J is TRBJ2-5; 7 positions match TRBD2. The CDR3 runs to 14 residues. With 4 bases clipped from V and 5 bases from J, the junction kept 8 bases outside the gene matches. CDR1 is SGHRS and CDR2 is YFSETQ in the germline V gene. This CDR3 is CASSVAGFGETQYF. CDR3 DNA sequence: TGCGCCAGCAGCGTAGCGGGCTTTGGGGAGACCCAGTACTTC.

J is TRBJ1-5 and V is TRBV12-5; D remains ambiguous. V gave up 4 bases and J gave up 11 bases, with 9 bases separating them. Germline CDR1 is LGHNT and CDR2 is FRNRAP. The CDR3 is 11 amino acids. The CDR3 spells CASGSYGAQHF. As DNA, the CDR3 is TGTGCTAGTGGTTCTTACGGGGCCCAGCATTTT.

The chain combines TRBV28 with TRBJ2-3; TRBD2 might be the D (6 bases). V was pared by 2 bases and J by 1 base, with 19 bases between. The CDR3 covers 18 residues. Looked up from germline, CDR1 is MDHEN and CDR2 is SYDVKM. CDR3 in amino acids: CASSLNLGTPGGTDTQYF. DNA for the CDR3: TGTGCCAGCAGTTTAAATTTAGGGACGCCGGGAGGCACAGATACGCAGTATTTT.

The rearrangement joins TRBV9 to TRBJ2-1, with D perhaps matching TRBD2 (6 bases). Germline assignment: CDR1 SGDLS and CDR2 YYNGEE. The CDR3 is made up of 14 amino acids. The V end lost 0 bases, the J end lost 6 bases, and 10 bases lay between the germline ends. As DNA, the CDR3 is TGTGCCAGCAGCGTAGTCGGAGGGGTCAATGAGCAGTTCTTC. Its translation: CASSVVGGVNEQFF.